A selection of T cell receptor beta chains follows, all from one sample in a study of cytomegalovirus exposure and HLA in healthy donors. Repertoires were generated with immunoSEQ multiplex PCR, while TCRdb's copy carries only in-frame clones and drops some. Of just over 200,000 clones listed, 65% to 80% are singletons. Sequencing used PBMCs. These receptors came from a man aged 50-60 years in good health and CMV-seronegative. The CDR3 runs from the conserved cysteine through the conserved F or W.

TRBV5-1	TRBJ1-5	CASSLDRGRDQPQHF
TRBV30	TRBJ1-5	CAWSAGTAGQPQHF
TRBV14	TRBJ2-7	CASSHGLEQYF
TRBV11-1	TRBJ2-1	CASSLDPLSGSPYNEQFF
TRBV6-1	TRBJ2-1	CASRVERGSYNEQFF
TRBV5-1	TRBJ1-1	CASSLIGGGMNTEAFF
TRBV9	TRBJ1-3	CASSVSLSGGLDGNTIYF
TRBV6-4	TRBJ2-1	CASSSESGNTEQFF
TRBV5-8	TRBJ1-4	CASSPGQVNEKLFF
TRBV7-2	TRBJ1-2	CASSRDSNYGYTF
TRBV4-1	TRBJ1-5	CASRPNSVGNQPQHF
TRBV4-2	TRBJ2-7	CASSKGGSGNSYEQYF
TRBV2	TRBJ2-1	CASSTYSGVLFF
TRBV25-1	TRBJ1-1	CASRVGGLGRDTEAFF
TRBV30	TRBJ1-2	CAWSVGAGFGYTF
TRBV7-2	TRBJ2-1	CASSSGLAGYNEQFF
TRBV10-3	TRBJ2-1	CAISAIPLAVRGNEQFF
TRBV4-2	TRBJ2-6	CASSQGQPGGNLGANGLTF
TRBV5-1	TRBJ2-7	CASSVTGGPSYEQYF
TRBV19	TRBJ1-5	CASKVGQGNQPQHF
TRBV5-1	TRBJ2-7	CASSLVREDLYEQYF
TRBV4-1	TRBJ1-5	CASSLWTGNQPQHF
TRBV27	TRBJ1-2	CASSSLTQRGYGYTF
TRBV18	TRBJ1-5	CASSPPGSSNQPQHF
TRBV10-3	TRBJ1-2	CAIRTDTVDGYTF
TRBV29-1	TRBJ2-5	CSEASGETQYF
TRBV6-1	TRBJ2-6	CASSDAGTGVGGANVLTF